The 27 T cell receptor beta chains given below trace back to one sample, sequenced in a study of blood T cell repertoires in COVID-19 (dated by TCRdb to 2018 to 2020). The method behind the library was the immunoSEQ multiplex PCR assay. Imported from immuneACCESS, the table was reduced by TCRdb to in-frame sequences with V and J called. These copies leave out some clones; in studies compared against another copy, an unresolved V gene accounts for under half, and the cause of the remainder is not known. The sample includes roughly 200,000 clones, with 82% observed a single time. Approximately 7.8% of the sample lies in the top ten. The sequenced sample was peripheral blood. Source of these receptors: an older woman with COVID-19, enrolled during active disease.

CDR3 nucleotides: TGTGCCAGCAGTAATCCTAGCACAGATACGCAGTATTTT. Translation gives CASSNPSTDTQYF. V is TRBV28 and J is TRBJ2-3; no reliable D call. Deletions cut 5 bases from V and 0 bases from J, with 6 bases between. The CDR3 is 13 residues long. CDR1 is MDHEN, CDR2 SYDVKM, per germline.

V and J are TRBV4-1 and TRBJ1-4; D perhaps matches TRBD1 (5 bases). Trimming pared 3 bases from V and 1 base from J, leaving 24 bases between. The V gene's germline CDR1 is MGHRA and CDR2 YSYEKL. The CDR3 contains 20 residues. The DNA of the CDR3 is TGCGCCAGCAGCCACTCCCTCTCGGGGGTCGGAGGGGAAACTAATGAAAAACTGTTTTTT. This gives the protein CASSHSLSGVGGETNEKLFF.

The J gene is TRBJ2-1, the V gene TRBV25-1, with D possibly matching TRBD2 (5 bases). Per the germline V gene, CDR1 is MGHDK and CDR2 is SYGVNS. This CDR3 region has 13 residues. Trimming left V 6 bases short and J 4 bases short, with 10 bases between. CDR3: CASRGLAYNEQFF. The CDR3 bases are TGTGCCAGCAGAGGACTGGCTTACAATGAGCAGTTCTTC.

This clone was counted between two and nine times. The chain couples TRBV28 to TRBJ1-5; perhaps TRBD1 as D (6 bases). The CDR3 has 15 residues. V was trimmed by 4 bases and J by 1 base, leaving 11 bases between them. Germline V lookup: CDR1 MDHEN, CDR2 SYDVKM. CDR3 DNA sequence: TGTGCCAGCAGTTCCTTAGGACAGAGCAATCAGCCCCAGCATTTT. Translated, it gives CASSSLGQSNQPQHF.

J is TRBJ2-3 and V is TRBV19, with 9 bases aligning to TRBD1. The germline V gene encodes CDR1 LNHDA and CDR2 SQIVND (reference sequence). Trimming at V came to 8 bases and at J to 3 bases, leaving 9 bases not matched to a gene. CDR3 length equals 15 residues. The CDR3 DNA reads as TGTGCCAGTGCGGTTATGGGACAGGGAACAGATACGCAGTATTTT. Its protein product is CASAVMGQGTDTQYF. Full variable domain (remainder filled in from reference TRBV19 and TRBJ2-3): DGGITQSPKYLFRKEGQNVTLSCEQNLNHDAMYWYRQDPGQGLRLIYYSQIVNDFQKGDIAEGYSVSREKKESFPLTVTSAQKNPTAFYLCASAVMGQGTDTQYFGPGTRLTVL.

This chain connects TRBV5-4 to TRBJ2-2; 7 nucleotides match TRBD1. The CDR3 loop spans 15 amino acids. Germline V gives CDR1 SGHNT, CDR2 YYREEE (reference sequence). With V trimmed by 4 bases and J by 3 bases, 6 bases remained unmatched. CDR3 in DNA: TGTGCCAGCAGCCACGGGACAGACGACACCGGGGAGCTGTTTTTT. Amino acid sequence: CASSHGTDDTGELFF.

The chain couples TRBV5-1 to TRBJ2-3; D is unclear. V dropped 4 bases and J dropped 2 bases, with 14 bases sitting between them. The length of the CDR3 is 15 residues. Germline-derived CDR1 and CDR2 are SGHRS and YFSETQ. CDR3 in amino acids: CASSLDNPDTDTQYF. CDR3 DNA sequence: TGCGCCAGCAGCCTCGACAATCCGGACACAGATACGCAGTATTTT.

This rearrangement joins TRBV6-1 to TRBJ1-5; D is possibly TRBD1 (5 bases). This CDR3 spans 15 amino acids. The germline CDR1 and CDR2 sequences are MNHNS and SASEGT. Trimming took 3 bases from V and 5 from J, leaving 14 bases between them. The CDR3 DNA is TGTGCCAGCAGTGAGAAGGTCAGGGCGGATCAGCCCCAGCATTTT. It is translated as CASSEKVRADQPQHF.

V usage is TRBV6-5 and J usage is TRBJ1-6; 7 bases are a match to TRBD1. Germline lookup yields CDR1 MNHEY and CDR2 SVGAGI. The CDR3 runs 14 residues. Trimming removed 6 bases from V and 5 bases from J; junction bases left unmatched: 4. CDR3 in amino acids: CASRLGTDNSPLHF. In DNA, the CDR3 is TGTGCCAGCAGGCTCGGGACAGATAATTCACCCCTCCACTTT.

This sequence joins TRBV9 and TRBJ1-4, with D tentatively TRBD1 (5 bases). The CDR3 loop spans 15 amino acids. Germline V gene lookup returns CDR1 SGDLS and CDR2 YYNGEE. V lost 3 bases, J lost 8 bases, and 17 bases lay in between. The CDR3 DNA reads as TGTGCCAGCAGCGCGGGACTTGGTAGTGGGGAAAAACTGTTTTTT. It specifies CASSAGLGSGEKLFF.

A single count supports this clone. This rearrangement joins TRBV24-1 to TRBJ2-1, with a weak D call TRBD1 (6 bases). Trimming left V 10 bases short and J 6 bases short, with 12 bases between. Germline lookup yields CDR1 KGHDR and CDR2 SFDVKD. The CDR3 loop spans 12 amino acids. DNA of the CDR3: TGTGCCACGAATGGACAGACCAATGAGCAGTTCTTC. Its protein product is CATNGQTNEQFF.

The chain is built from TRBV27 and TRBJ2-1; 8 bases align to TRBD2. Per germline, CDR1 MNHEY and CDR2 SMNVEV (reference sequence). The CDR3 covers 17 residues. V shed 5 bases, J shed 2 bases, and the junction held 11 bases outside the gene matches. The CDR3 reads CASSLHPGGGPYNEQFF. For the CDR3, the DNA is TGTGCCAGCAGTCTACACCCAGGCGGGGGGCCCTACAATGAGCAGTTCTTC.

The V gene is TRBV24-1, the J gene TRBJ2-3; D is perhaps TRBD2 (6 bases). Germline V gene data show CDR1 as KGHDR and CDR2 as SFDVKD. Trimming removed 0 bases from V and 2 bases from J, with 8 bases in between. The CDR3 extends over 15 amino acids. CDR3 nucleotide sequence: TGTGCCACCAGTGATTTGGGCGGGAACACAGATACGCAGTATTTT. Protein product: CATSDLGGNTDTQYF.

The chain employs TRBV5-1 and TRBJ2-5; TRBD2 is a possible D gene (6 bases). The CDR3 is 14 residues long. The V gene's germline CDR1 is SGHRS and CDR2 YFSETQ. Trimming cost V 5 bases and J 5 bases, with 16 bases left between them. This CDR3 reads CASRGGLGTETQYF. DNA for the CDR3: TGCGCCAGCAGGGGGGGTTTAGGTACGGAGACCCAGTACTTC.

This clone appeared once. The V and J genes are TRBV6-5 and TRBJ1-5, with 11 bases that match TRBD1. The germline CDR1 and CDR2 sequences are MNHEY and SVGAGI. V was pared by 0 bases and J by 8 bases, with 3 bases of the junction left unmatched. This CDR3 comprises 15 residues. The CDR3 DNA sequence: TGTGCCAGCAGTTACTCCCGGGACAGGGGGAAGCCCCAGCATTTT. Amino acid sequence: CASSYSRDRGKPQHF.

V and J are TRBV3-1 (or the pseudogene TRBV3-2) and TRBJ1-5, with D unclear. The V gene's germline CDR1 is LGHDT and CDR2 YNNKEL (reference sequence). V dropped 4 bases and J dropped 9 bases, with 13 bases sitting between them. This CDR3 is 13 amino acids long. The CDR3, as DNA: TGTGCCAGCAGCCCCAGAGGGTCGCGGCCCCAGCATTTT. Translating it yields CASSPRGSRPQHF.

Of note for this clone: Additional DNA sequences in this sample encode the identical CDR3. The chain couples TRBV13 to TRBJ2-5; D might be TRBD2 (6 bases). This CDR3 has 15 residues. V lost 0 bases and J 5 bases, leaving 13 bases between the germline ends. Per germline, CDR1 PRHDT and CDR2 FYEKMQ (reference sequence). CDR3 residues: CASSLGGVGGETQYF. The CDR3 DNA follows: TGTGCCAGCAGCTTAGGAGGGGTTGGGGGGGAGACCCAGTACTTC.

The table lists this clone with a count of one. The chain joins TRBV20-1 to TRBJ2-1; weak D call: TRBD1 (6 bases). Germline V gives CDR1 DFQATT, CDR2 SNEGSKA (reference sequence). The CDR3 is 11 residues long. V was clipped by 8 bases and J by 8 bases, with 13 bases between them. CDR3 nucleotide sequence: TGCAGTTCCGGACAGATCGATGAGCAGTTCTTC. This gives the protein CSSGQIDEQFF.

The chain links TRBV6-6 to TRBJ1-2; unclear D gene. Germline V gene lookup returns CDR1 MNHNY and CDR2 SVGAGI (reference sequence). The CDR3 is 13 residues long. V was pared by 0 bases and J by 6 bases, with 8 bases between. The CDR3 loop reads CASSYSGGDGYTF. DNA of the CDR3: TGTGCCAGCAGTTACTCCGGCGGTGATGGCTACACCTTC.

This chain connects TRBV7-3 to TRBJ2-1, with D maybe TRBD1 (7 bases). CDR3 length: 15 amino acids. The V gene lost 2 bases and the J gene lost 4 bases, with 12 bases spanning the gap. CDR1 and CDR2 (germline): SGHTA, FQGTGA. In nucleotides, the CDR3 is TGTGCCAGCAGCTTAGACAGGGCGGGGTACAATGAGCAGTTCTTC. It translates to CASSLDRAGYNEQFF.

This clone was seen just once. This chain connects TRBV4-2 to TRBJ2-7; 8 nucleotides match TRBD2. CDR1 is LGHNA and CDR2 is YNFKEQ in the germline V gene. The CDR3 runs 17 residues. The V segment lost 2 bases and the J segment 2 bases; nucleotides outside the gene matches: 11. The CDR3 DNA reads TGTGCCAGCAGCCAATCCTTCACCGGGACTAGAGCCTACGAGCAGTACTTC. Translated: CASSQSFTGTRAYEQYF.

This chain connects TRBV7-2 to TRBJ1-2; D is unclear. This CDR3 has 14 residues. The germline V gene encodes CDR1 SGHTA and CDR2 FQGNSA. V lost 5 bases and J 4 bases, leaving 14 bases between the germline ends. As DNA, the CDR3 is TGTGCCAGCAGCCCCCCCGGGATTTTCTATGGCTACACCTTC. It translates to CASSPPGIFYGYTF.

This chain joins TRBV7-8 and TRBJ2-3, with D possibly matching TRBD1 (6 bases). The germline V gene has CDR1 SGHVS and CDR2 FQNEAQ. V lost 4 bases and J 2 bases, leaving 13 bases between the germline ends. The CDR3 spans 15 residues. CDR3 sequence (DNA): TGTGCCAGCAGCTACAGGGAACTCCCCACAGATACGCAGTATTTT. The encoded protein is CASSYRELPTDTQYF.

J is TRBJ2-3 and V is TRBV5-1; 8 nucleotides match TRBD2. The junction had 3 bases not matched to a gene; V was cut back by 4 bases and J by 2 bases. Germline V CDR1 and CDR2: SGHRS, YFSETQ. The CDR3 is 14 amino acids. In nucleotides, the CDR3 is TGCGCCAGCAGCGTGACTAGCGTCACAGATACGCAGTATTTT. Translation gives CASSVTSVTDTQYF.

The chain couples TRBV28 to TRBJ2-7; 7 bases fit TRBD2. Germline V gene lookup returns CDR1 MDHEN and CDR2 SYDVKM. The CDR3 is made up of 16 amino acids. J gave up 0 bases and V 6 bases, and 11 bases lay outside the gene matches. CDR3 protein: CASRDLSGQRSYEQYF. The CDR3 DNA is TGTGCCAGCAGGGACCTTAGCGGGCAACGCTCCTACGAGCAGTACTTC.

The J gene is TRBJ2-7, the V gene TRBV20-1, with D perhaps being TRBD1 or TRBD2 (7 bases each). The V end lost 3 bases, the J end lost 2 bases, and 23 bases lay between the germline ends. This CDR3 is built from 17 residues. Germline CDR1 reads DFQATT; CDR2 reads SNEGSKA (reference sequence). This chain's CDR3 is CSASGGVPGTDPYEQYF. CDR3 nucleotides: TGCAGTGCTAGTGGGGGGGTTCCCGGGACAGACCCCTACGAGCAGTACTTC.

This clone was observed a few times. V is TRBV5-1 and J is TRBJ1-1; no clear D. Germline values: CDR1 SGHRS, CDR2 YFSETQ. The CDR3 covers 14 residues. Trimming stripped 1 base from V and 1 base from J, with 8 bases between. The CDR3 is CASSLIGGNTEAFF. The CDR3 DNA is TGCGCCAGCAGCTTGATAGGAGGGAACACTGAAGCTTTCTTT.